The 17 T cell receptor beta chains given below trace back to one sample, sequenced in a study of control samples from healthy donors and cancer patients. Repertoires were generated with immunoSEQ multiplex PCR, while TCRdb's copy carries only in-frame clones and drops some. This table holds tens of thousands of clones, about 88% found once. The sequenced sample was blood. The receptors derive from a woman between 50 and 59 years old in good health.

This chain uses TRBV2 with TRBJ2-7, with 7 bases identical to TRBD1. From germline, CDR1 is SNHLY and CDR2 FYNNEI. Trimming removed 9 bases from V and 0 bases from J; junction bases left unmatched: 11. This CDR3 is built from 15 residues. The CDR3 nucleotides read TGTGCCAGTACCCAGGGGGTCCCTATCTCCTACGAGCAGTACTTC. This sequence encodes CASTQGVPISYEQYF.

V and J are TRBV9 and TRBJ1-1; D unclear. CDR1 SGDLS and CDR2 YYNGEE come from the germline V gene. The CDR3 is made up of 13 amino acids. V gave up 4 bases and J gave up 1 base, with 8 bases separating them. Here the CDR3 DNA reads TGTGCCAGCAGCCCCCCATCGAACACTGAAGCTTTCTTT. This gives the protein CASSPPSNTEAFF. Using reference TRBV9 and TRBJ1-1 for the parts outside the CDR3, the full variable domain is DSGVTQTPKHLITATGQRVTLRCSPRSGDLSVYWYQQSLDQGLQFLIQYYNGEERAKGNILERFSAQQFPDLHSELNLSSLELGDSALYFCASSPPSNTEAFFGQGTRLTVV.

The V gene is TRBV6-1, the J gene TRBJ2-7, with D unclear. V gave up 3 bases and J gave up 0 bases, with 6 bases separating them. Germline CDR1 reads MNHNS; CDR2 reads SASEGT. The CDR3 runs 13 residues. The CDR3 sequence is CASSEVTSYEQYF. The CDR3 DNA is TGTGCCAGCAGTGAGGTGACCTCCTACGAGCAGTACTTC.

The genes are TRBV29-1 and TRBJ2-3; TRBD2 matches at 11 bases. The trim removed 4 bases at V and 5 bases at J, leaving 14 bases unmatched. Germline CDR1 and CDR2: SQVTM and ANQGSEA. The CDR3 length is 17 residues. For the CDR3, the DNA is TGCAGCGTTGTAGAAATGGGACTAGCGGAAAACGGAGATACGCAGTATTTT. This encodes CSVVEMGLAENGDTQYF.

This chain links TRBV9 with TRBJ1-1; D call uncertain. This CDR3 is 16 amino acids long. The germline gives CDR1 SGDLS, CDR2 YYNGEE. V lost 3 bases to trimming and J lost 0 bases, with 15 bases between them. CDR3 residues: CASSELPDHMNTEAFF. DNA of the CDR3: TGTGCCAGCAGCGAGCTCCCAGATCATATGAACACTGAAGCTTTCTTT.

The rearrangement links TRBV18 to TRBJ1-2, with D possibly being TRBD1 (6 bases). The CDR3 is 14 residues long. Trimming took off 5 bases at V and 4 bases at J, with 14 bases between the two ends. CDR1 is KGHSH and CDR2 is LQKENI in the germline V gene. CDR3 loop: CASSVLGQGYGYTF. CDR3 nucleotide sequence: TGTGCCAGCTCAGTGCTGGGACAAGGCTATGGCTACACCTTC. Based on the CDR3 plus reference TRBV18 and TRBJ1-2, the full variable domain is NAGVMQNPRHLVRRRGQEARLRCSPMKGHSHVYWYRQLPEEGLKFMVYLQKENIIDESGMPKERFSAEFPKEGPSILRIQQVVRGDSAAYFCASSVLGQGYGYTFGSGTRLTVV.

The chain joins TRBV6-5 to TRBJ1-1, with D maybe TRBD1 (5 bases). Germline CDR1 is MNHEY and CDR2 is SVGAGI. The CDR3 length is 15 residues. V lost 8 bases and J 10 bases, leaving 26 bases between the germline ends. The DNA of the CDR3 is TGTGCCAGCCGAACCGGAAGGGCCAGGGCTATCGGAGCTTTCTTT. As protein: CASRTGRARAIGAFF.

The chain has TRBV7-2 and TRBJ1-2; D is unresolved. Germline V gene data show CDR1 as SGHTA and CDR2 as FQGNSA. The ends were cut back, 1 base at V and 0 bases at J, with 12 bases in the middle. This CDR3 is built from 16 residues. CDR3 coding DNA: TGTGCCAGCAGCTTAGGGGCGACCGGAGCTAACTATGGCTACACCTTC. Its protein product is CASSLGATGANYGYTF.

In regard to this clone: No conserved phenylalanine or tryptophan ends this CDR3, so it is likely a read error. This chain connects TRBV5-4 to TRBJ1-1, with 7 bases that match TRBD1. Germline values: CDR1 SGHNT, CDR2 YYREEE (reference sequence). J gave up 3 bases and V 0 bases, and 5 bases lay outside the gene matches. The CDR3 is 15 amino acids. This CDR3 reads CASSLEAGQYTEAFL. The CDR3 coding sequence is TGTGCCAGCAGCTTGGAGGCGGGACAGTACACTGAAGCTTTCCTT.

This chain joins TRBV27 and TRBJ1-1; 9 bases map to TRBD1. Germline CDR1 reads MNHEY; CDR2 reads SMNVEV (reference sequence). The CDR3 totals 15 residues. V shed 5 bases, J shed 4 bases, and the junction held 8 bases outside the gene matches. CDR3 sequence (DNA): TGTGCCAGCAGTACTCTACAGGGGGCGAGCACTGAAGCTTTCTTT. Translation gives CASSTLQGASTEAFF.

The gene calls are TRBV15 and TRBJ1-3, with D unclear. Germline-derived CDR1 and CDR2 are LNHNV and YYDKDF (reference sequence). The CDR3 runs 15 residues. V gave up 1 base and J gave up 0 bases, with 7 bases separating them. The CDR3 sequence is CATSRASASGNTIYF. The DNA for the CDR3 is TGTGCCACCAGCAGAGCCAGTGCCTCTGGAAACACCATATATTTT.

This clone was seen repeatedly, ten times or more. The chain is built from TRBV4-2 and TRBJ1-4, with TRBD1 matching over 8 bases. Trimming took 1 base from V and 0 from J; bases not matched to a gene: 16. CDR3 length equals 21 residues. CDR1 is LGHNA and CDR2 is YNFKEQ in the germline V gene. The CDR3 region has the DNA TGTGCCAGCAGCCAAGGCCTGGTGCTACCGGGACAGGAGGCAACTAATGAAAAACTGTTTTTT. Translation gives CASSQGLVLPGQEATNEKLFF.

The V gene is TRBV5-1, the J gene TRBJ2-2; perhaps TRBD2 as D (6 bases). Germline CDR1 and CDR2: SGHRS and YFSETQ. The CDR3 loop spans 13 amino acids. V was trimmed by 8 bases and J by 1 base, leaving 9 bases between them. In nucleotides, the CDR3 is TGCGCCAGTTTGGGACTGAACACCGGGGAGCTGTTTTTT. The encoded protein is CASLGLNTGELFF.

This chain uses TRBV5-6 with TRBJ1-5; 7 bases align to TRBD1. Germline V lookup: CDR1 SGHDT, CDR2 YYEEEE. V shed 1 base and J 9 bases; nucleotides not matched to a gene: 7. The CDR3 length is 14 residues. CDR3 sequence reads: CASSLNRGPGPQHF. The CDR3 DNA follows: TGTGCCAGCAGCTTGAACAGGGGCCCGGGGCCCCAGCATTTT. Full variable domain (outside the CDR3, taken from reference TRBV5-6 and TRBJ1-5): DAGVTQSPTHLIKTRGQQVTLRCSPKSGHDTVSWYQQALGQGPQFIFQYYEEEERQRGNFPDRFSGHQFPNYSSELNVNALLLGDSALYLCASSLNRGPGPQHFGDGTRLSIL.

J is TRBJ1-4 and V is TRBV5-1; no definite D call. Germline values: CDR1 SGHRS, CDR2 YFSETQ. The ends were cut back, 0 bases at V and 5 bases at J, with 8 bases in the middle. This CDR3 comprises 14 residues. CDR3 protein: CASSLGSPNEKLFF. As DNA, the CDR3 is TGCGCCAGCAGCTTGGGGAGTCCCAATGAAAAACTGTTTTTT.

This rearrangement joins TRBV29-1 to TRBJ2-1, with TRBD1 matching over 7 bases. Looked up from germline, CDR1 is SQVTM and CDR2 is ANQGSEA. With V trimmed by 2 bases and J by 4 bases, 8 bases remained unmatched. The CDR3 is 15 residues long. CDR3 coding DNA: TGCAGCGTTGAATTGTTTGGACAGGTATACAATGAGCAGTTCTTC. This codes for CSVELFGQVYNEQFF.

Only a few counts were recorded for this clone. The V call is TRBV10-3, the J call TRBJ1-2; 8 bases fit TRBD1. This CDR3 has 12 amino acids. Trimming cost V 7 bases and J 4 bases; bases outside gene matches: 2. The V gene's germline CDR1 is ENHRY and CDR2 SYGVKD. In DNA, the CDR3 is TGTGCCATCATAACAGGGGGCTATGGCTACACCTTC. This gives the protein CAIITGGYGYTF.